A single sample gave rise to the 29 T cell receptor beta chains below, sequenced in a study of TIL therapy for anti-PD-1-resistant metastatic lung cancer. The time point: pre-treatment sample, taken before nivolumab and TIL therapy. Sequencing used immunoSEQ v3. The table came from immunoSEQ multiplex PCR; TCRdb's copy has only in-frame clones and leaves some out. The table shows roughly 54,000 clones, with 80% to 90% occurring only once. Specimen: blood, collected at baseline. These receptors were taken from a person between 25 and 79 years old with non-small cell lung cancer.

V and J are TRBV5-1 and TRBJ2-7; D is unresolved. The V end was cut by 4 bases, the J end by 4 bases, with 15 bases between. The CDR3 is 14 residues long. In germline, CDR1 is SGHRS, CDR2 YFSETQ. This CDR3 is CASSPVTGDYEQYF. CDR3 DNA: TGCGCCAGCAGCCCAGTTACGGGTGATTACGAGCAGTACTTC.

On this clone itself: The sample has other DNA sequences that encode this CDR3 too. The genes are TRBV10-3 and TRBJ1-5; 7 positions agree with TRBD1. V lost 2 bases to trimming and J lost 2 bases; unmatched junction nucleotides: 0. Germline values: CDR1 ENHRY, CDR2 SYGVKD. This CDR3 comprises 14 residues. The CDR3 DNA reads TGTGCCATCAGTGAGGACAGGGGCAATCAGCCCCAGCATTTT. Protein sequence: CAISEDRGNQPQHF.

The J gene is TRBJ1-4, the V gene TRBV5-1; possibly TRBD1 for D (6 bases). Per the germline V gene, CDR1 is SGHRS and CDR2 is YFSETQ. The CDR3 is 14 residues long. Trimming pared 7 bases from V and 0 bases from J, leaving 10 bases between. The CDR3 is CASRGGATNEKLFF. Here the CDR3 DNA reads TGCGCCAGCCGAGGGGGGGCAACTAATGAAAAACTGTTTTTT.

The gene calls are TRBV11-2 and TRBJ1-2; perhaps TRBD1 as D (5 bases). Germline CDR1 reads SGHAT; CDR2 reads FQNNGV. This CDR3 is built from 15 residues. V shed 5 bases and J shed 2 bases, with 15 bases lying between them. As DNA, the CDR3 is TGTGCCAGCAGCCTGCCGGGACGGCAGAACTATGGCTACACCTTC. This translates into CASSLPGRQNYGYTF.

V and J are TRBV28 and TRBJ2-7; either TRBD1 or TRBD2 may fit D (6 bases each). Germline CDR1 reads MDHEN; CDR2 reads SYDVKM. CDR3 length: 16 residues. Between the trimmed V and J ends, which lost 4 bases and 0 bases, there was a span of 16 bases. The CDR3 sequence: CASSSPGASSSYEQYF. Written as DNA, the CDR3 is TGTGCCAGCAGTTCTCCGGGGGCTTCTAGCTCCTACGAGCAGTACTTC.

V and J are TRBV2 and TRBJ1-1; D not certain. The germline V and J ends were trimmed by 8 bases and 3 bases, with 13 bases remaining between them. This CDR3 has 13 amino acids. The germline CDR1 and CDR2 sequences are SNHLY and FYNNEI. The CDR3 DNA is TGTGCCAGCTTGAGAGTGGGGTACACTGAAGCTTTCTTT. Translating it yields CASLRVGYTEAFF. Complete variable domain (other parts from reference TRBV2 and TRBJ1-1): EPEVTQTPSHQVTQMGQEVILRCVPISNHLYFYWYRQILGQKVEFLVSFYNNEISEKSEIFDDQFSVERPDGSNFTLKIRSTKLEDSAMYFCASLRVGYTEAFFGQGTRLTVV.

V gene TRBV6-6 combines with J gene TRBJ2-7, with TRBD1 matching over 8 bases. The CDR3 runs to 16 residues. Germline-derived CDR1 and CDR2 are MNHNY and SVGAGI (reference sequence). V shed 6 bases and J 0 bases; nucleotides not matched to a gene: 10. CDR3 bases: TGTGCCAGCAGCGGACCCGGGACAGGACCCTCCTACGAGCAGTACTTC. Translating it yields CASSGPGTGPSYEQYF.

The chain uses TRBV20-1 and TRBJ2-1; D is perhaps TRBD2 (5 bases). V lost 3 bases and J 4 bases, leaving 10 bases between the germline ends. The CDR3 extends over 13 amino acids. Germline values: CDR1 DFQATT, CDR2 SNEGSKA (reference sequence). CDR3 loop: CSASPSRYNEQFF. The CDR3 DNA follows: TGCAGTGCTAGTCCTAGCAGATACAATGAGCAGTTCTTC.

This clone was counted a few times. The rearrangement links TRBV19 to TRBJ2-6; unclear D gene. Germline V lookup: CDR1 LNHDA, CDR2 SQIVND (reference sequence). The CDR3 spans 17 residues. The V and J ends lost 6 bases and 0 bases respectively, with 15 bases between them. The CDR3 reads CASRVIWADSGANVLTF. CDR3 nucleotide sequence: TGTGCCAGTAGGGTGATCTGGGCAGACTCTGGGGCCAACGTCCTGACTTTC.

The chain couples TRBV2 to TRBJ2-7; D gene ambiguous. The CDR3 loop spans 15 amino acids. From germline, CDR1 is SNHLY and CDR2 FYNNEI. V lost 3 bases and J lost 4, with 16 bases in between. The CDR3: CASSEGPSRTYEQYF. The CDR3 region has the DNA TGTGCCAGCAGTGAGGGTCCTTCCCGAACATACGAGCAGTACTTC. Full variable domain (remainder filled in from reference TRBV2 and TRBJ2-7): EPEVTQTPSHQVTQMGQEVILRCVPISNHLYFYWYRQILGQKVEFLVSFYNNEISEKSEIFDDQFSVERPDGSNFTLKIRSTKLEDSAMYFCASSEGPSRTYEQYFGPGTRLTVT.

The chain is built from TRBV19 and TRBJ1-5, with TRBD1 matching over 10 bases. The CDR3 length is 16 residues. Trimming removed 3 bases from V and 6 bases from J; junction bases left unmatched: 8. The germline gives CDR1 LNHDA, CDR2 SQIVND (reference sequence). The DNA of the CDR3 is TGTGCCAGTAGTATTGAGGGACAGGGGTTGGGTCAGCCCCAGCATTTT. Protein: CASSIEGQGLGQPQHF.

The chain links TRBV20-1 to TRBJ1-5; TRBD1 might be the D (5 bases). Per germline, CDR1 DFQATT and CDR2 SNEGSKA (reference sequence). V lost 3 bases, J lost 1 base, and 13 bases lay in between. The CDR3 is 15 amino acids. The CDR3 is CSASGGFGSNQPQHF. The CDR3 coding sequence is TGCAGTGCTAGTGGGGGTTTCGGGAGCAATCAGCCCCAGCATTTT.

The chain carries TRBV7-4 and TRBJ2-1; tentatively, D is TRBD2 (5 bases). Germline V gene data show CDR1 as SGHVT and CDR2 as SQSDAQ. The V and J ends lost 9 bases and 9 bases respectively, with 18 bases between them. CDR3 length: 13 residues. The CDR3 DNA reads TGTGCCAGGGAGAGGGTAGCGAGGCTTGAGCAGTTCTTC. It encodes CARERVARLEQFF. Using reference TRBV7-4 and TRBJ2-1 for the parts outside the CDR3, the full variable domain is GAGVSQSPRYKVAKRGRDVALRCDSISGHVTLYWYRQTLGQGSEVLTYSQSDAQRDKSGRPSGRFSAERPERSVSTLKIQRTEQGDSAVYLCARERVARLEQFFGPGTRLTVL.

The chain employs TRBV11-2 and TRBJ1-2; D gene uncertain. V dropped 3 bases and J dropped 0 bases, with 11 bases sitting between them. The length of the CDR3 is 15 residues. In germline, CDR1 is SGHAT, CDR2 FQNNGV. CDR3 nucleotide sequence: TGTGCCAGCAGCTTGGAGTCTTCAGCTAACTATGGCTACACCTTC. Its protein product is CASSLESSANYGYTF.

V is TRBV12-5 and J is TRBJ2-7; tentative D call: TRBD1 (6 bases). V was trimmed by 6 bases and J by 6 bases, leaving 9 bases between them. This CDR3 region has 11 residues. The germline V gene encodes CDR1 LGHNT and CDR2 FRNRAP. The chain's CDR3 is CASGQGSEQYF. For the CDR3, the DNA is TGTGCTAGTGGACAGGGTAGCGAGCAGTACTTC.

The rearrangement joins TRBV6-1 to TRBJ1-5; D is ambiguous. This CDR3 spans 17 amino acids. From germline, CDR1 is MNHNS and CDR2 SASEGT. The V end lost 4 bases, the J end lost 4 bases, and 20 bases lay between the germline ends. The DNA for the CDR3 is TGTGCCAGCAGTGGTCCCCCAGTTACTGCCCCTAATCAGCCCCAGCATTTT. Translation gives CASSGPPVTAPNQPQHF.

The gene calls are TRBV5-4 and TRBJ2-2; D is ambiguous. The CDR3 loop spans 16 amino acids. Trimming took off 4 bases at V and 7 bases at J, with 20 bases between the two ends. The V gene's germline CDR1 is SGHNT and CDR2 YYREEE (reference sequence). CDR3 nucleotide sequence: TGTGCCAGCAGCCAGGTACAATCCCCGAGAAGCGGGGAGCTGTTTTTT. Amino acid sequence: CASSQVQSPRSGELFF.

This chain connects TRBV5-1 to TRBJ2-1, with 10 bases matching TRBD1. The CDR3 is made up of 14 amino acids. Germline V gene lookup returns CDR1 SGHRS and CDR2 YFSETQ. J gave up 8 bases and V 4 bases, and 6 bases lay outside the gene matches. CDR3 region: CASSTGTGAHEQFF. The DNA for the CDR3 is TGCGCCAGCAGCACCGGGACAGGGGCCCATGAGCAGTTCTTC.

This rearrangement joins TRBV2 to TRBJ2-7; 10 positions agree with TRBD2. The CDR3 loop spans 15 amino acids. J lost 6 bases, V lost 4 bases, and 9 bases had no gene match. Germline V gene lookup returns CDR1 SNHLY and CDR2 FYNNEI. CDR3 residues: CASSATPSGSGEQYF. In DNA form, the CDR3 reads TGTGCCAGCAGTGCGACACCTAGCGGGAGTGGCGAGCAGTACTTC.

This clone turned up a few times. The CDR3 reads CASSSQGRSQPQHF. CDR3 nucleotides: TGTGCCAGCTCATCACAGGGACGCAGTCAGCCCCAGCATTTT. This chain uses TRBV18 with TRBJ1-5; a possible D gene is TRBD1 (6 bases). The CDR3 is 14 amino acids. Trimming removed 5 bases from V and 6 bases from J, with 14 bases in between. CDR1 and CDR2 (germline): KGHSH, LQKENI. The variable domain in full, completed from reference TRBV18 and TRBJ1-5, reads NAGVMQNPRHLVRRRGQEARLRCSPMKGHSHVYWYRQLPEEGLKFMVYLQKENIIDESGMPKERFSAEFPKEGPSILRIQQVVRGDSAAYFCASSSQGRSQPQHFGDGTRLSIL.

J is TRBJ1-5 and V is TRBV6-5; maybe TRBD1 (5 bases). Trimming took 6 bases from V and 5 from J, leaving 14 bases between them. The CDR3 totals 14 residues. CDR1 and CDR2 from the germline V gene are MNHEY and SVGAGI. CDR3 bases: TGTGCCAGCAGGACCCGGGGGGTCCATCAGCCCCAGCATTTT. Encoded protein: CASRTRGVHQPQHF.

The chain joins TRBV27 to TRBJ1-5; D is perhaps TRBD1 (5 bases). The V gene lost 5 bases and the J gene lost 1 base, with 6 bases spanning the gap. Germline loops: CDR1 MNHEY, CDR2 SMNVEV (reference sequence). The CDR3 is made up of 13 amino acids. The CDR3 coding sequence is TGTGCCAGCAGTGGACAAAGCAATCAGCCCCAGCATTTT. It yields the protein CASSGQSNQPQHF.

The chain recombines TRBV3-1 (or the pseudogene TRBV3-2) with TRBJ2-1; D possibly matches TRBD1 or TRBD2 (8 bases each). Germline loops: CDR1 LGHDT, CDR2 YNNKEL (reference sequence). Trimming cost V 0 bases and J 10 bases, with 19 bases left between them. The CDR3 is 16 amino acids. CDR3 loop: CASSQDPIGRDREQFF. The CDR3, as DNA: TGTGCCAGCAGCCAAGATCCTATCGGGAGGGACAGGGAGCAGTTCTTC.

This chain connects TRBV24-1 to TRBJ2-5; D remains unclear. Trimming took 5 bases from V and 1 from J, leaving 7 bases between them. The CDR3 totals 13 residues. Per the germline V gene, CDR1 is KGHDR and CDR2 is SFDVKD. The CDR3, as DNA: TGTGCCACCAGTGGACCCAGCCAAGAGACCCAGTACTTC. It is translated as CATSGPSQETQYF.

The chain has TRBV30 and TRBJ1-2; D is unresolved. The germline V gene encodes CDR1 GTSNPN and CDR2 SVGIG (reference sequence). The CDR3 is made up of 13 amino acids. Trimming cost V 1 base and J 6 bases, with 12 bases left between them. DNA for the CDR3: TGTGCCTGGAGTGCCAGACGGTTGGATGGCTACACCTTC. Amino acids: CAWSARRLDGYTF.

This rearrangement joins TRBV27 to TRBJ1-1; perhaps TRBD1 as D (6 bases). With 10 bases removed from V and 0 bases from J, the gap between germline ends came to 18 bases. Germline V lookup: CDR1 MNHEY, CDR2 SMNVEV (reference sequence). This CDR3 is 15 amino acids long. The CDR3 bases are TGTGCCAACCAGAATTTTAGGGGGGTGAACACTGAAGCTTTCTTT. It specifies CANQNFRGVNTEAFF.

The chain has TRBV3-1 (or the pseudogene TRBV3-2) and TRBJ1-2; D is possibly TRBD1 (6 bases). The CDR3 has 15 amino acids. Germline CDR1 and CDR2: LGHDT and YNNKEL (reference sequence). The V end lost 5 bases, the J end lost 7 bases, and 20 bases lay between the germline ends. CDR3 coding DNA: TGTGCCAGCAGCGCCCAGGGGAGGTCTCTCCTTGGCTACACCTTC. Residues: CASSAQGRSLLGYTF.

This chain links TRBV4-1 with TRBJ1-1; D unresolved. V dropped 0 bases and J dropped 5 bases, with 13 bases sitting between them. The CDR3 consists of 15 residues. Germline lookup yields CDR1 MGHRA and CDR2 YSYEKL. The CDR3 sequence: CASSQDNSPRTEAFF. For the CDR3, the DNA is TGCGCCAGCAGCCAAGATAACTCCCCAAGGACTGAAGCTTTCTTT.

This clone occurred a few times. This sequence joins TRBV4-2 and TRBJ2-7, with D possibly TRBD1 on 6 matching bases. Germline loops: CDR1 LGHNA, CDR2 YNFKEQ. This CDR3 has 15 amino acids. The V and J ends lost 0 bases and 3 bases respectively, with 12 bases between them. Here the CDR3 reads CASSQDSRGHYEQYF. Written as DNA, the CDR3 is TGTGCCAGCAGCCAAGACTCCAGGGGACACTACGAGCAGTACTTC.